A selection of T cell receptor beta chains follows, all from one sample in a study of cytomegalovirus exposure and HLA in healthy donors. Repertoires were generated with immunoSEQ multiplex PCR, while TCRdb's copy carries only in-frame clones and drops some. The sample holds around 200,000 clones; just over 75% are singletons and the top ten take 1.5% to 2%. The specimen sequenced was PBMCs. Receptors were obtained from a young man in good health and CMV-seronegative. CDR3s include the opening cysteine and the closing phenylalanine or tryptophan. A D gene is named only where the DNA matches it firmly. A clone size is listed for some rows: how often the clone was seen (once, few, many), or a class if it is expanded.

v_gene,abundance,j_gene,d_gene,CDR3aa,CDR3nt
TRBV27,few,TRBJ1-6,.,CASSAYHGTKLHF,TGTGCCAGCAGTGCTTACCACGGGACTAAGCTCCACTTT
TRBV7-3,.,TRBJ2-7,.,CASSLTSEYEQYF,TGTGCCAGCAGCTTAACTAGCGAATACGAGCAGTACTTC
TRBV9,.,TRBJ2-5,TRBD2,CASSQAGTRGETQYF,TGTGCCAGCTCTCAAGCCGGGACTAGGGGAGAGACCCAGTACTTC
TRBV19,.,TRBJ2-7,.,CASRSLADSKPYEQYF,TGTGCCAGTAGAAGTCTAGCGGACAGCAAACCCTACGAGCAGTACTTC
TRBV19,.,TRBJ2-7,.,CASSIVVQDYEQYF,TGTGCCAGTAGTATAGTCGTACAGGACTACGAGCAGTACTTC
TRBV7-6,.,TRBJ2-1,TRBD1,CASSSSGQGAYNEQFF,TGTGCCAGCAGCTCCAGTGGACAGGGGGCCTACAATGAGCAGTTCTTC
TRBV21-1,once,TRBJ1-1,.,CASRGDRLYTEAFF,TGTGCCAGCAGGGGGGACAGACTATACACTGAAGCTTTCTTT
TRBV4-2,.,TRBJ2-7,TRBD2,CASSLPGAGGPSYEQYF,TGTGCCAGCAGCCTACCAGGAGCGGGAGGGCCTTCCTACGAGCAGTACTTC
TRBV5-4,.,TRBJ2-7,.,CASSSTGAYEQYF,TGTGCCAGCAGCTCCACGGGAGCGTACGAGCAGTACTTC
TRBV29-1,.,TRBJ1-2,TRBD1,CSLRQGRDGYTF,TGCAGCCTCCGACAGGGAAGGGATGGCTACACCTTC
TRBV28,few,TRBJ2-7,.,CASSLLPGHAYEQYF,TGTGCCAGCAGTCTCCTTCCGGGACATGCCTACGAGCAGTACTTC
TRBV7-6,.,TRBJ2-1,TRBD1,CASSFSRGPREDEQFF,TGTGCCAGCAGCTTTAGTAGGGGGCCTAGAGAAGATGAGCAGTTCTTC
TRBV5-1,.,TRBJ2-7,.,CASSTFEGVYEQYF,TGCGCCAGCAGCACGTTCGAGGGCGTTTACGAGCAGTACTTC
TRBV9,.,TRBJ2-1,.,CASSVSSSRNEQFF,TGTGCCAGCAGCGTCTCTAGCTCTCGCAATGAGCAGTTCTTC
TRBV27,.,TRBJ2-3,.,CASSLASGTDTQYF,TGTGCCAGCAGTCTAGCGTCGGGCACAGATACGCAGTATTTT
TRBV4-2,.,TRBJ2-1,TRBD2,CASRQGQGLAGAHEQFF,TGTGCCAGCAGACAAGGTCAAGGTCTAGCGGGAGCCCATGAGCAGTTCTTC